The clone carrying this T cell receptor beta chain was picked up a small number of times. The data belong to a study of blood T cells in healthy people across ages. Combining a sample-barcoded 5' primer with a J-beta primer mix, a second PCR ran for 7 to 11 cycles. TCRdb ran MiXCR on the 5' RACE reads and lists one entry per CDR3 protein. This table has hundreds of thousands of distinct CDR3 sequences, 58% appearing once. The material sequenced was blood. The TCR sequence derives from a man aged 25 to 40 in good health.

CDR3 protein: CASSQDEGGDEKLFF. The CDR3 DNA follows: TGCGCCAGCAGCCAAGACGAAGGGGGTGATGAAAAACTGTTTTTT. This chain connects TRBV4-3 to TRBJ1-4; a weak D match, TRBD1 (6 bases). V lost 0 bases and J 6 bases, leaving 11 bases between the germline ends. CDR3 length: 15 amino acids. Germline V gives CDR1 LGHNA, CDR2 YSLEER.